The TCR beta chain described here comes from a study of cytomegalovirus exposure and HLA in healthy donors. The CDR3 sequence is 15 residues long. Trimming cost V 2 bases and J 1 base, with 8 bases left between them. Germline V gene data show CDR1 as SGHAT and CDR2 as FQNNGV. Amplification used 60 Vbeta primers and 13 Jbeta primers. TCRdb's table, derived via immunoSEQ multiplex PCR, lists solely in-frame clones and lacks some. The data hold about 160,000 clones, with roughly 80% observed a single time. The chain recombines TRBV11-2 with TRBJ2-2, with D possibly matching TRBD1 (5 bases). Source material: PBMCs. The clonotype originates from a woman aged 18 to 35 in good health and CMV-seronegative. The CDR3 here is CASSLSGMNTGELFF. Written as DNA, the CDR3 is TGTGCCAGCAGCTTATCAGGGATGAACACCGGGGAGCTGTTTTTT.